The 13 T cell receptor beta chains given below trace back to one sample, sequenced in a study of shared clonotypes between healthy human individuals. Only in-frame clones appear in the TCRdb table, and some are missing; sequencing was by immunoSEQ multiplex PCR. Of more than 2 million clones listed, approximately 94% were seen once; the top ten hold 0.1% to 0.15%. Sample: naive CD4+ T cells sorted from blood. The subset is: CD45RA+ positively selected. The receptor set was obtained from a man between 18 and 35 years old in good health.

For this clone: Within the sample, other DNA sequences also encode this same CDR3. V gene TRBV6-5 combines with J gene TRBJ1-1; 8 nucleotides match TRBD1. CDR1 MNHEY and CDR2 SVGAGI come from the germline V gene. The ends lost 2 bases at V and 5 bases at J; junction bases unmatched: 4. CDR3 length: 14 amino acids. DNA for the CDR3: TGTGCCAGCAGTTACGGTACAGGGGGTACTGAAGCTTTCTTT. This codes for CASSYGTGGTEAFF.

Concerning this clone: Other DNA sequences in this sample translate to the same CDR3. The chain recombines TRBV18 with TRBJ1-3; no reliable D call. This CDR3 is built from 14 residues. Trimming removed 0 bases at V and 3 bases at J, with 6 bases between. Looked up from germline, CDR1 is KGHSH and CDR2 is LQKENI. CDR3 in DNA: TGTGCCAGCTCACCACCCTCGGTTGGAAACACCATATATTTT. It is translated as CASSPPSVGNTIYF.

The rearrangement uses TRBV5-1 and TRBJ1-4; D is uncertain. Trimming pared 0 bases from V and 4 bases from J, leaving 10 bases between. The CDR3 runs to 15 residues. Germline CDR1 and CDR2: SGHRS and YFSETQ. The CDR3 protein is CASSLGYNLNEKLFF. CDR3 nucleotide sequence: TGCGCCAGCAGCTTGGGGTACAACCTTAATGAAAAACTGTTTTTT.

The chain has TRBV7-6 and TRBJ2-7; a possible D gene is TRBD1 (6 bases). Trimming pared 0 bases from V and 5 bases from J, leaving 17 bases between. CDR3 length: 16 residues. Germline V gene data show CDR1 as SGHVS and CDR2 as FNYEAQ. The CDR3: CASSLARVQGTDEQYF. CDR3 sequence (DNA): TGTGCCAGCAGCTTAGCTCGGGTGCAGGGGACGGACGAGCAGTACTTC.

Concerning this clone: The same CDR3 arises from other DNA sequences in this sample as well. The genes are TRBV2 and TRBJ2-1; the match to TRBD2 covers 12 bases. V trimming: 5 bases; J trimming: 2 bases; junction bases outside the gene matches: 1. Germline V gene sequence: CDR1 SNHLY, CDR2 FYNNEI. The CDR3 runs to 15 residues. In DNA form, the CDR3 reads TGTGCCAGCAGTCGACTAGCGGGAGCCTACAATGAGCAGTTCTTC. The encoded protein is CASSRLAGAYNEQFF.

The chain is built from TRBV7-2 and TRBJ2-2; TRBD1 aligns across 8 bases. The germline V gene encodes CDR1 SGHTA and CDR2 FQGNSA. Trimming took 0 bases from V and 6 from J; bases not matched to a gene: 3. The length of the CDR3 is 15 residues. The chain's CDR3 is CASSLADREAGELFF. In nucleotides, the CDR3 is TGTGCCAGCAGCTTAGCGGACAGGGAAGCCGGGGAGCTGTTTTTT.

The gene calls are TRBV25-1 and TRBJ1-2; 9 bases match TRBD1. Germline V lookup: CDR1 MGHDK, CDR2 SYGVNS. Unmatched junction bases numbered 5, after V lost 5 bases and J lost 1 base. CDR3 size: 15 residues. DNA of the CDR3: TGTGCCAGCAGTAGGACAGGGGAGGATAACTATGGCTACACCTTC. This gives the protein CASSRTGEDNYGYTF.

The V and J genes are TRBV6-5 and TRBJ1-2; 7 nucleotides align to TRBD1. The germline CDR1 and CDR2 sequences are MNHEY and SVGAGI. The CDR3 length is 15 residues. V lost 2 bases and J lost 3; bases outside the gene matches: 6. Written as DNA, the CDR3 is TGTGCCAGCAGTTACACCTCCGGGACAGACTATGGCTACACCTTC. Translation gives CASSYTSGTDYGYTF.

The chain links TRBV29-1 to TRBJ1-5, with D possibly being TRBD1 (6 bases). The V gene lost 3 bases and the J gene lost 0 bases, with 9 bases spanning the gap. The CDR3 covers 14 residues. CDR1 and CDR2 (germline): SQVTM, ANQGSEA. DNA of the CDR3: TGCAGCGTTGAGGAGGGGGATAGCAATCAGCCCCAGCATTTT. This codes for CSVEEGDSNQPQHF.

Remarks on this clone: Within the sample, other DNA sequences also encode this same CDR3. The chain couples TRBV27 to TRBJ1-1; D not certain. V was cut by 3 bases and J by 1 base, with 6 bases left in between. The CDR3 is 13 amino acids. Germline V gives CDR1 MNHEY, CDR2 SMNVEV (reference sequence). CDR3 amino acids: CASSFRRNTEAFF. The DNA of the CDR3 is TGTGCCAGCAGTTTCCGAAGGAACACTGAAGCTTTCTTT.

The CDR3 DNA sequence: TGTGCCATCAGTGAATCGTGGGGGTCTAATGAAAAACTGTTTTTT. Translating it yields CAISESWGSNEKLFF. This chain links TRBV10-3 with TRBJ1-4, with a weak D call TRBD1 (5 bases). The CDR3 runs 15 residues. The germline CDR1 and CDR2 sequences are ENHRY and SYGVKD. Trimming stripped 3 bases from V and 3 bases from J, with 11 bases between.

The gene calls are TRBV19 and TRBJ2-3; the D is unclear. This CDR3 spans 12 amino acids. V was cut by 5 bases and J by 5 bases, with 8 bases left in between. Germline V gene lookup returns CDR1 LNHDA and CDR2 SQIVND (reference sequence). As DNA, the CDR3 is TGTGCCAGTAGTGTAGTGGGAGATACGCAGTATTTT. It translates to CASSVVGDTQYF.

V usage is TRBV18 and J usage is TRBJ1-4; 7 positions match TRBD1. The CDR3 length is 15 residues. With V trimmed by 0 bases and J by 8 bases, 6 bases remained unmatched. From germline, CDR1 is KGHSH and CDR2 LQKENI. The CDR3 region has the DNA TGTGCCAGCTCACCACCCGAGGGGGCGAGAGAAAAACTGTTTTTT. As protein: CASSPPEGAREKLFF.